The entry that follows covers one TCR beta chain sequence. Its target is unknown. The sample originates from a study of CD8+CD57+ T cells in acquired aplastic anemia. Study-level background: Sorted CD4+ and CD8+ cells gave a mean 3.2 ug DNA, range about 0.19 to 27.4 ug. Mean read depth for CD4+ cells from healthy donors was 9.5 million to 13 million. Study outcomes and limitations: Sharing between patients and controls was observed for twenty-nine CD8+ CDR3 sequences. Any difference that existed in CD8+ Simpson's diversity between patients and controls was not significant.

Deletions cut 6 bases from V and 1 base from J, with 15 bases between. The CDR3 totals 15 residues. The template used for profiling TCR beta VDJ and CDR3 was genomic DNA. TCRdb re-derived calls from the reads in MiXCR, one entry per CDR3 protein. The sample has 200,000 to 250,000 distinct CDR3 sequences, approximately 60% seen once; the top ten hold approximately 30%. The sequenced material came from sorted CD4+, CD8+, or CD8+CD57+ T cells (not recorded which) from PBMCs. This sequence joins TRBV12-3 or TRBV12-4 and TRBJ1-1; no definite D call. The TCR was taken from a human donor in good health. CDR3 coding DNA: TGTGCCAGCAGCTCCGGTCCAAGGCGGAACACTGAAGCTTTCTTT. Protein product: CASSSGPRRNTEAFF.